This T cell receptor (beta chain) appears in the sequencing data of a study of technical replicates of blood from a handful of donors (dated by TCRdb to 2015 to 2018). Preparation of the library involved the immunoSEQ multiplex PCR assay. Entries here come from immuneACCESS through TCRdb and include only in-frame sequences with V and J called. Some clones fail to appear in such tables; in the studies checked, an unresolved V gene covers under half of the shortfall, and the cause of the remainder is unknown. The sample has some 96,000 clones on record, 90% to 96% of them singletons. The ten biggest clones cover 0.22% of the sample. This clone was observed once. This receptor's antigen is unknown. Per-base qualities were not stored, and no clone one base away is much larger. Specimen: T cells isolated from PBMCs. The sequence was obtained from a human donor in good health.

The CDR3 region reads CASSLLFSGGLSSYEQYF. In nucleotide form, the sequence is TGTGCCAGCAGCTTGTTATTTAGCGGGGGACTAAGCTCCTACGAGCAGTACTTC. This receptor chain uses TRBV5-6 and TRBJ2-7, with 9 central nucleotides matching TRBD2. Ends trimmed: V by 1 base, J by 0 bases; bases unmatched to a gene: 11. Reading from cysteine to phenylalanine, the CDR3 counts 18 amino acids. Only CDR3 DNA is held: 54 bases, read in frame from base 1. Per the germline V gene, SGHDT is the CDR1 and YYEEEE is the CDR2.